A selection of T cell receptor beta chains follows, all from one sample in a study of blood T cell repertoires in COVID-19. The data were produced by immunoSEQ multiplex PCR, yet TCRdb's version contains in-frame clones alone and is incomplete. Of roughly 40,000 clones in the sample, around 77% were seen once. Source material: peripheral blood. The source is a woman older than 75 with acute or convalescent COVID-19. Each CDR3 is given without its conserved first and last residue. Fields, in order: V gene, J gene, CDR3 protein.

V gene: TRBV24-1; J gene: TRBJ2-5; CDR3 protein: ATSESGVRETQY
V gene: TRBV29-1; J gene: TRBJ1-2; CDR3 protein: SVQRQLSYGYT
V gene: TRBV18; J gene: TRBJ2-4; CDR3 protein: ASSPPQGGDIQY
V gene: TRBV6-5; J gene: TRBJ1-6; CDR3 protein: ASSYRDFNSPLH
V gene: TRBV5-6; J gene: TRBJ2-1; CDR3 protein: ASSLAISQGKEF
V gene: TRBV6-1; J gene: TRBJ1-2; CDR3 protein: ASSDGTATNYGYT
V gene: TRBV6-5; J gene: TRBJ1-5; CDR3 protein: ASSFQQGAGQPQH
V gene: TRBV18; J gene: TRBJ2-1; CDR3 protein: ASSLSTSSYNEQF
V gene: TRBV28; J gene: TRBJ2-1; CDR3 protein: ASRLAGGYNEQF
V gene: TRBV5-8; J gene: TRBJ2-1; CDR3 protein: ASPPPGTSGRVTHNEQF
V gene: TRBV7-9; J gene: TRBJ1-1; CDR3 protein: ASSLVGKLNTEAF
V gene: TRBV5-1; J gene: TRBJ1-6; CDR3 protein: ASSLETGEIAPLH
V gene: TRBV3-1/TRBV3-2; J gene: TRBJ2-4; CDR3 protein: ASSQVRRTGEKNIQY
V gene: TRBV14; J gene: TRBJ2-5; CDR3 protein: ASSQETGAPQETQY
V gene: TRBV9; J gene: TRBJ1-2; CDR3 protein: ASSQGSPLWGYT
V gene: TRBV6-1; J gene: TRBJ1-3; CDR3 protein: ASSEQGSGNTIY
V gene: TRBV5-4; J gene: TRBJ2-1; CDR3 protein: ASSASGQSYNEQF
V gene: TRBV3-1/TRBV3-2; J gene: TRBJ2-7; CDR3 protein: ASSHRPPGLGDEQY
V gene: TRBV29-1; J gene: TRBJ1-1; CDR3 protein: SVLGQGTEAF
V gene: TRBV19; J gene: TRBJ1-2; CDR3 protein: ASSGTDGAYGYT
V gene: TRBV30; J gene: TRBJ2-4; CDR3 protein: AWKTSGANIQY
V gene: TRBV6-2/TRBV6-3; J gene: TRBJ2-4; CDR3 protein: ASSARDRLAKNIQY
V gene: TRBV7-2; J gene: TRBJ2-6; CDR3 protein: ASSKTSGSGANVLT
V gene: TRBV27; J gene: TRBJ2-7; CDR3 protein: ASSLRGGAGRRYEQY
V gene: TRBV24-1; J gene: TRBJ2-7; CDR3 protein: ATSDRLAGGGEQY
V gene: TRBV30; J gene: TRBJ1-1; CDR3 protein: AWMRQGTAEAF
V gene: TRBV19; J gene: TRBJ2-2; CDR3 protein: ASRLTGRNTGELF
V gene: TRBV7-9; J gene: TRBJ1-4; CDR3 protein: ASSLGGSLGEKLF
V gene: TRBV10-2; J gene: TRBJ2-7; CDR3 protein: ASSLAGLSYEQY
V gene: TRBV24-1; J gene: TRBJ1-1; CDR3 protein: ATSDPDRAYGAF
V gene: TRBV7-8; J gene: TRBJ2-7; CDR3 protein: ASSLRLPREQY
V gene: TRBV6-5; J gene: TRBJ1-2; CDR3 protein: ASTPGQLYGYT
V gene: TRBV30; J gene: TRBJ1-3; CDR3 protein: AWRPTGGSGNTIY
V gene: TRBV4-1; J gene: TRBJ2-7; CDR3 protein: ASSPERSYEQY
V gene: TRBV19; J gene: TRBJ2-3; CDR3 protein: ASSIAGGQDTQY
V gene: TRBV27; J gene: TRBJ2-7; CDR3 protein: ASSLWGGYEQY
V gene: TRBV6-5; J gene: TRBJ1-6; CDR3 protein: ASRSGGPDSPLH
V gene: TRBV6-5; J gene: TRBJ2-7; CDR3 protein: ASSQITYEQY
V gene: TRBV3-1/TRBV3-2; J gene: TRBJ2-3; CDR3 protein: ASSPSKEGTQY
V gene: TRBV14; J gene: TRBJ1-2; CDR3 protein: ASSQDRADNYGYT
V gene: TRBV30; J gene: TRBJ1-3; CDR3 protein: AWNRRSSGNTIY
V gene: TRBV5-8; J gene: TRBJ2-2; CDR3 protein: ASSRHGAHRGVTGELF
V gene: TRBV12-3/TRBV12-4; J gene: TRBJ1-1; CDR3 protein: ASGFSGGTEAF
V gene: TRBV5-4; J gene: TRBJ2-2; CDR3 protein: ASSRVDTYTGELF
V gene: TRBV28; J gene: TRBJ1-5; CDR3 protein: ASSLPWGQASNQPQH